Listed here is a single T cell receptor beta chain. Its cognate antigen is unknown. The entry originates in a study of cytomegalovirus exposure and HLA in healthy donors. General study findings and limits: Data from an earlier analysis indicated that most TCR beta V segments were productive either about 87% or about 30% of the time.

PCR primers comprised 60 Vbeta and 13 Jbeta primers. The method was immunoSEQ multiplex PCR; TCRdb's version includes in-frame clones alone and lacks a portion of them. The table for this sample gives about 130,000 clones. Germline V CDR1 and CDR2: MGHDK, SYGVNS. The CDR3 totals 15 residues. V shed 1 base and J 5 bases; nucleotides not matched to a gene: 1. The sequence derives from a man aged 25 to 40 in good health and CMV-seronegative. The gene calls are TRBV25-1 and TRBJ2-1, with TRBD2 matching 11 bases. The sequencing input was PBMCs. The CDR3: CASSESGLADNEQFF. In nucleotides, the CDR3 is TGTGCCAGCAGTGAATCGGGACTAGCGGACAATGAGCAGTTCTTC.